These T cell receptor beta chains were read from a single sample in a study of tumor-infiltrating lymphocytes in primary liver carcinoma. TCRdb reanalysed the multiplex PCR reads using MiXCR and keeps one entry per CDR3 protein. The table has about 200,000 distinct CDR3 sequences, approximately 64% seen once. Source material: peripheral blood. The receptors stem from a woman aged 55-70 years with primary liver carcinoma and hepatitis B virus infection. Each CDR3 is given with its conserved first and last residue. A D gene is named only where the DNA matches it firmly. Size tells how often a clone was seen (once, few, many) or the class of an expanded clone, and some rows leave it out.

>once|TRBV24-1|-|TRBJ2-7
TGTGCCACCAGTGACCCCCTTCGATACGAGCAGTACTTC
CATSDPLRYEQYF
>few|TRBV7-9|-|TRBJ1-2
TGTGCCAGCAGCGCGGGCCAGGGCAACTATGGCTATACCTTC
CASSAGQGNYGYTF
>once|TRBV28|TRBD1|TRBJ1-5
TGTGCCAGCAGTTTGGGGGACAGCAATCAGCCCCTGCATTTT
CASSLGDSNQPLHF
>many|TRBV29-1|TRBD1|TRBJ2-1
TGCAGCGCAGGCAGGGGGAATGAGCAGTTCTTC
CSAGRGNEQFF
>many|TRBV11-2|TRBD2|TRBJ2-7
TGTGCCAGCAACCCGACTAGCGGGAGTCGAGAGCAGTACTTC
CASNPTSGSREQYF
>-|TRBV28|-|TRBJ1-2
TGTGCCAACGCGGTTTTCTCTCCTTCCTATGGCTACACCTTC
CANAVFSPSYGYTF
>few|TRBV5-4|TRBD2|TRBJ2-5
TGTGCCAGCAGCTCTAGCGGGGGTTTCCAAGAGACCCAGTACTTC
CASSSSGGFQETQYF
>-|TRBV11-2|-|TRBJ2-7
TGTGTCAGCAACTTAGAGCCGGGGGCCGAGCAGTACTTC
CVSNLEPGAEQYF
>-|TRBV11-3|TRBD2|TRBJ2-1
TGTGCCAGCAGCTTACTAGCGGTAAAGTACAATGAGCAGTTCTTC
CASSLLAVKYNEQFF
>many|TRBV29-1|-|TRBJ2-7
TGCAGCGCCACGAGGGCCACCACCTACGAGCAGTACTTC
CSATRATTYEQYF
>-|TRBV7-6|TRBD2|TRBJ2-3
TGTGCCAGCAGCTTAGGGGCGGGAGGGGCGGATACGCAGTATTTT
CASSLGAGGADTQYF
>-|TRBV6-1|-|TRBJ2-7
TGTGCCAGAGCCGGGCGGCTAGGGTTTGACGAGCAGTACTTC
CARAGRLGFDEQYF
>-|TRBV20-1|-|TRBJ2-7
TGCAGTGCTATCCACCAACTCACCGCATCCTACGAGCAGTACTTC
CSAIHQLTASYEQYF
>once|TRBV29-1|TRBD1|TRBJ2-3
TGCAGCGTTGTTGCCGGGACAGGCCCCACAAATACGCAGTATTTT
CSVVAGTGPTNTQYF
>-|TRBV5-1|TRBD2|TRBJ2-3
TGCGCCAGCAGCTTATTCACTAGCGGGTACGATAGCACAGATTCGCAGTATTTT
CASSLFTSGYDSTDSQYF
>-|TRBV19|-|TRBJ2-1
TGTGCCAGTAGTAAGAACACCGACAATGAGCAGTTCTTC
CASSKNTDNEQFF
>many|TRBV7-8|TRBD1|TRBJ1-2
TGTGCCAGCAGCTATATGGGACAGGGGGTAACTGGCTACACCTTC
CASSYMGQGVTGYTF
>-|TRBV4-1|TRBD1|TRBJ2-1
TGCGCCAGCAGCCAAAGAGACAGGGGGCGGGATGAGCAGTTCTTC
CASSQRDRGRDEQFF
>many|TRBV29-1|-|TRBJ1-2
TGCAGCGTTCATACCGGGGGCTATGGCTACACCTTC
CSVHTGGYGYTF
>-|TRBV28|TRBD1|TRBJ2-7
TGTGCCAGCAGCGAATCGAATAACAGACAGGGCCAACCCTACGAGCAGTACTTC
CASSESNNRQGQPYEQYF
>-|TRBV28|TRBD1|TRBJ2-3
TGTGCCAGCAGTTCAGCCCCAGGGGGCGGGCGCACAGGTACGCAGTATTTT
CASSSAPGGGRTGTQYF
>many|TRBV29-1|TRBD1|TRBJ1-2
TGCAGCGTGGGGGGGGGCGCCGGACAGGGGGCTTTGGGTGGCTACACCTTC
CSVGGGAGQGALGGYTF
>-|TRBV6-1|-|TRBJ1-2
TGTGCCAGCGGTGTCACGACGGTTCTCTATGGCTACGCCTTC
CASGVTTVLYGYAF
>-|TRBV28|-|TRBJ1-2
TGTGCCAGCAGTTTAAAGGTGGCAGTCTATGGCTACACCTTC
CASSLKVAVYGYTF
>-|TRBV11-2|-|TRBJ2-3
TGTGCCAGCGGCTTCGAGGGTTGGGGCACAGATACGCAGTATTTT
CASGFEGWGTDTQYF
>many|TRBV6-2/TRBV6-3|-|TRBJ2-7
TGTGCCAGCAGTTACGGCACGGGCCCCTACGAGCAGTACTTC
CASSYGTGPYEQYF
>many|TRBV12-5|-|TRBJ2-3
TGTGCTAGTGCCACCGGGTGGACAGATACAGATACGCAGTATTTT
CASATGWTDTDTQYF
>-|TRBV5-4|TRBD1|TRBJ1-2
TGTGCCAGCAGCATGGGACAGGGGGACTCTGGCTACACCTTC
CASSMGQGDSGYTF
>once|TRBV28|-|TRBJ2-3
TGTGCCAGCGGTTTGCGCAGGGACACAGATACGCAGTATTTT
CASGLRRDTDTQYF
>few|TRBV5-1|-|TRBJ1-1
TGCGCCAGCAGCTTGGAGGGGTCCACTGAAGCTTTCTTT
CASSLEGSTEAFF
>-|TRBV30|TRBD2|TRBJ2-5
TGCGCCTGGATTAGCGGGAGTGAGACCCAGTACTTC
CAWISGSETQYF
>-|TRBV29-1|-|TRBJ2-3
TGCAGCGCCGACGGTAACCGTTATGGAGATACGCATTATTTT
CSADGNRYGDTHYF
>-|TRBV7-2|-|TRBJ2-2
TGTGCCAGCATCTTAGGGAGACTGGCGGGAACCGGGGAGCTGTTTTTT
CASILGRLAGTGELFF
>-|TRBV11-2|-|TRBJ2-2
TGTGCCAGTAGCCCTCCGCATGGACCGACTGGGGAGCTGTTTTTT
CASSPPHGPTGELFF
>many|TRBV12-3/TRBV12-4|-|TRBJ2-7
TGTGCCAGCAGTTTTGCAGGGGGGGGTGAGCAGTACTTC
CASSFAGGGEQYF
>few|TRBV5-1|-|TRBJ2-1
TGCGCCAGCAGCCCCCCACGGGACCACAATGAGCAGTTCTTC
CASSPPRDHNEQFF
>-|TRBV30|TRBD2|TRBJ2-3
TGTGCCTGGAGTGTAAGGTCGGGACTAGCGGGAGTCGATACGCAGTATTTT
CAWSVRSGLAGVDTQYF
>many|TRBV29-1|-|TRBJ2-2
TGCAGCGTTGACAGGGGCGGGACCGGGGAGCTGTTTTTT
CSVDRGGTGELFF
>-|TRBV29-1|-|TRBJ2-3
TGCAGCGTTGAGGGAGCGGAGCGCACAGATACACAGTATTTT
CSVEGAERTDTQYF
>-|TRBV2|TRBD2|TRBJ2-3
TGTGCCAGCAGTCGACTAGCAGAGGATACGCAGTATTTT
CASSRLAEDTQYF
>many|TRBV12-3/TRBV12-4|TRBD1|TRBJ1-1
TGTGCCTCAAGGGGGCAGGGAGTGAACACTGAAGCTTTCTTT
CASRGQGVNTEAFF